This T cell receptor (beta chain) emerged from a study of a mutant IDH1 vaccine in newly diagnosed glioma. Study-wide context: The sex distribution of treated patients was around 60% male and about 40% female, with a mean age of around 40 years.

With respect to this clone: Its specificity is unknown.

The germline V gene encodes CDR1 MNHEY and CDR2 SVGAGI. This CDR3 is 15 amino acids long. The V gene end was trimmed by 2 bases and the J gene end by 6 bases; junction bases not matched to a gene: 8. Here immunoSEQ multiplex PCR was the method, and the copy in TCRdb shows in-frame clones only, minus some. The sample records roughly 60,000 clones, about four fifths being singletons. Sample time point: week 23, last vaccination. It was 300 ug of mutant IDH1 20-mer peptide that made up each vaccine dose, given with topical imiquimod. The chain joins TRBV6-5 to TRBJ2-7, with 9 nucleotides matching TRBD2. Here the sequenced sample was PBMCs, taken from a glioma patient whose treatment included an IDH1 peptide vaccine. This receptor was taken from a man aged 35 to 55 with glioma. The CDR3: CASSYEGGGALEQYF. CDR3 sequence (DNA): TGTGCCAGCAGTTACGAGGGCGGGGGGGCCCTCGAGCAGTACTTC.